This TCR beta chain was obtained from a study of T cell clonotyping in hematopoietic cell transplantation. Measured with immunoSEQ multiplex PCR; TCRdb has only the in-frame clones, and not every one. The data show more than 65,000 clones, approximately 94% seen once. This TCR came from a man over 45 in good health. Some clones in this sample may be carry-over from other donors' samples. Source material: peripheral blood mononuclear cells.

CDR3 region: CASSRGRDSNQPQHF. CDR3 nucleotide sequence: TGTGCCAGTAGTAGAGGCAGAGATAGCAATCAGCCCCAGCATTTT. The chain uses TRBV19 and TRBJ1-5; unclear D gene. This CDR3 spans 15 amino acids. Germline V gene lookup returns CDR1 LNHDA and CDR2 SQIVND (reference sequence). V was shortened by 4 bases and J by 0 bases, with 10 bases between the two germline ends.